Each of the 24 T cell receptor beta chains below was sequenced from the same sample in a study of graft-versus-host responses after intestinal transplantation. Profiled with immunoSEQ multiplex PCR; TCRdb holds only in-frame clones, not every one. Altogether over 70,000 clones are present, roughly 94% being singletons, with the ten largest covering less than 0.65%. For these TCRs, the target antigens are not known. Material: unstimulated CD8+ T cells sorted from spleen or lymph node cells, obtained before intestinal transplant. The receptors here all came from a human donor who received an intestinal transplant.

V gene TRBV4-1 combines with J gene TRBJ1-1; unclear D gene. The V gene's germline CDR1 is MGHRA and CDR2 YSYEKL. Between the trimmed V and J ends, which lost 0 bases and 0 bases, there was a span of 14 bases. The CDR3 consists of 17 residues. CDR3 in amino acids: CASSQDPLGSLNTEAFF. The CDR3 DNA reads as TGCGCCAGCAGCCAAGATCCCCTCGGGAGTCTGAACACTGAAGCTTTCTTT.

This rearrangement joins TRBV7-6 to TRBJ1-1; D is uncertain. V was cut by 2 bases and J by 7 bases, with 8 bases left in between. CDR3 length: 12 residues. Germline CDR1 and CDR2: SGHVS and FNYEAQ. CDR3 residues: CASSLRASEAFF. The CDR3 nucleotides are TGTGCCAGCAGCTTAAGGGCAAGTGAAGCTTTCTTT.

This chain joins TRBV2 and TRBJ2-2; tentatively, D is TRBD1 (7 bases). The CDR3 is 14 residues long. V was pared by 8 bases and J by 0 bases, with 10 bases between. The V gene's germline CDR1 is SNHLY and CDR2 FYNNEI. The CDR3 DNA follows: TGTGCCAGCGGGGGGACAGCGAACACCGGGGAGCTGTTTTTT. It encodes CASGGTANTGELFF.

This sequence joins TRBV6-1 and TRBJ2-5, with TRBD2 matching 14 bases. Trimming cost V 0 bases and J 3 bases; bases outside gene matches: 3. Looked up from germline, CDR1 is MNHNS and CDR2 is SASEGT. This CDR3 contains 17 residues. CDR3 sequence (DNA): TGTGCCAGCAGTGAAGCTTTGGGACTAGCGGGAGAAGAGACCCAGTACTTC. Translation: CASSEALGLAGEETQYF.

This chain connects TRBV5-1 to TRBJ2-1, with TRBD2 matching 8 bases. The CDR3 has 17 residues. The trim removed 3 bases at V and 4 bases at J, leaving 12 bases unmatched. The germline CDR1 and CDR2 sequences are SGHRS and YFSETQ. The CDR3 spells CASSSLGHGGRYNEQFF. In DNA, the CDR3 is TGCGCCAGCAGCTCCCTGGGGCATGGCGGGAGGTACAATGAGCAGTTCTTC.

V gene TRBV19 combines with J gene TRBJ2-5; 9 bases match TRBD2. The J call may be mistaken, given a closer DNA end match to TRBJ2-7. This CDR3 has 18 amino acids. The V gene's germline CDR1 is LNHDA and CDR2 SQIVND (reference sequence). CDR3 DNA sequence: TGTGCCAGTAGTGAGAAACAGACTGCCGGGACTAGCAGGTACGAGCAGTACTTC. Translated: CASSEKQTAGTSRYEQYF.

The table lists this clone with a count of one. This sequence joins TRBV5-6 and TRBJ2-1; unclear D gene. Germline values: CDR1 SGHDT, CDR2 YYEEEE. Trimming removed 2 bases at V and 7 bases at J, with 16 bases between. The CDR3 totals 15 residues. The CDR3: CASSLISRSRNEQFF. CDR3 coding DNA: TGTGCCAGCAGCTTAATATCGAGATCTAGGAATGAGCAGTTCTTC.

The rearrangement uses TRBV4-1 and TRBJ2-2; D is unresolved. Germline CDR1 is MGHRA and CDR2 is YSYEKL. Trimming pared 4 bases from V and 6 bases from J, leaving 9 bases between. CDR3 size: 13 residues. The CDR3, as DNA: TGCGCCAGCAGCCCCTACAATTCCGGGGAGCTGTTTTTT. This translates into CASSPYNSGELFF.

This chain's CDR3 is CATGSQPQHF. CDR3 DNA sequence: TGTGCCACCGGTAGTCAGCCCCAGCATTTT. The chain recombines TRBV15 with TRBJ1-5; D is uncertain. Germline V CDR1 and CDR2: LNHNV, YYDKDF (reference sequence). The CDR3 contains 10 residues. Between the trimmed V and J ends, which lost 8 bases and 6 bases, there was a span of 5 bases.

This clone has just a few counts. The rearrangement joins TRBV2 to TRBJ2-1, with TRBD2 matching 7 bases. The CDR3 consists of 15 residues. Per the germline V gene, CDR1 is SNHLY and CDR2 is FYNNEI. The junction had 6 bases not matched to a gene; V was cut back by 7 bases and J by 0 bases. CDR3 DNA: TGTGCCAGCAAGACATCGGGGGGCTCCTACAATGAGCAGTTCTTC. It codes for CASKTSGGSYNEQFF.

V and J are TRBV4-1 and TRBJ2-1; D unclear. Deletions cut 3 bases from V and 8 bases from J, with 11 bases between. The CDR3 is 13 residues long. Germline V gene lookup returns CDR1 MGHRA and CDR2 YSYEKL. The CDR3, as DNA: TGCGCCAGCAGCCAGAGCTTCTTGGATGAGCAGTTCTTC. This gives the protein CASSQSFLDEQFF.

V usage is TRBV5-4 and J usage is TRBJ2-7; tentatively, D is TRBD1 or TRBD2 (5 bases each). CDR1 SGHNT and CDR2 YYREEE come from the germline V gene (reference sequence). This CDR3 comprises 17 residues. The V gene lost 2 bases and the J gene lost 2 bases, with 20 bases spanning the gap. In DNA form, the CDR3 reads TGTGCCAGCAGCTTCGGGGCTCCGACAACTGGAACCTACGAGCAGTACTTC. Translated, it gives CASSFGAPTTGTYEQYF.

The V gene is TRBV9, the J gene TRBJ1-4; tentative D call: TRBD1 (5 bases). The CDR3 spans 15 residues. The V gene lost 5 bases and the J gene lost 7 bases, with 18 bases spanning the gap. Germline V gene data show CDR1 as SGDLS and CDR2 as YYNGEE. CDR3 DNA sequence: TGTGCCAGCAGTGAAGGGACCGCGGTACCTGAAAAACTGTTTTTT. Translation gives CASSEGTAVPEKLFF.

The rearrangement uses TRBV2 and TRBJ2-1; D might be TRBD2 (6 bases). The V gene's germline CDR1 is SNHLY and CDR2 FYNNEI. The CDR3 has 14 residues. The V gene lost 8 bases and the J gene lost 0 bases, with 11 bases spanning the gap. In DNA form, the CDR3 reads TGTGCCAGCTTAGCGGCCTCCTCCTACAATGAGCAGTTCTTC. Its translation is CASLAASSYNEQFF.

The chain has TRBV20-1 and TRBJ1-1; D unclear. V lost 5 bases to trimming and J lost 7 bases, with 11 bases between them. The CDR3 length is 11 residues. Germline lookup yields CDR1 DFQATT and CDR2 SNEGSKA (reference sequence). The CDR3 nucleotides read TGCAGTGCTCCAGACACCAATGAAGCTTTCTTT. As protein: CSAPDTNEAFF.

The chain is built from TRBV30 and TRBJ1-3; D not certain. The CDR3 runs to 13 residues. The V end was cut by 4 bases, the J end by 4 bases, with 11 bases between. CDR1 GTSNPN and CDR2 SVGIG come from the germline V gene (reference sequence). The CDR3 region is CAWTDPAGNTIYF. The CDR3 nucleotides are TGTGCCTGGACAGACCCCGCGGGAAACACCATATATTTT.

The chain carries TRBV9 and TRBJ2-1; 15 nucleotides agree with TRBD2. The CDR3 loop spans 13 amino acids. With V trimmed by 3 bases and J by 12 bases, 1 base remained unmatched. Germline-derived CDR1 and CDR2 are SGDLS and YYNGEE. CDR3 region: CASSGTSGRGQFF. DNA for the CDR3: TGTGCCAGCAGCGGGACTAGCGGGAGGGGGCAGTTCTTC.

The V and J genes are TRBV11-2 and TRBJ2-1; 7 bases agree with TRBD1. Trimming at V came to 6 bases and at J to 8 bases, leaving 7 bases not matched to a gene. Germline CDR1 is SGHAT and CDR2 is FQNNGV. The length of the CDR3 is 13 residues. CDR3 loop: CASRFTGDDEQFF. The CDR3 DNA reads TGTGCCAGCAGGTTTACAGGGGATGATGAGCAGTTCTTC.

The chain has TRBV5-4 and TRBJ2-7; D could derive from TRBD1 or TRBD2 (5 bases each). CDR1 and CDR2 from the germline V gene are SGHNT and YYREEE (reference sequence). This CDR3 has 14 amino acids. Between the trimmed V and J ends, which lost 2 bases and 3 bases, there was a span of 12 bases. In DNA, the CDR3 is TGTGCCAGCAGCTTCGGGACCGAAGACTACGAGCAGTACTTC. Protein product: CASSFGTEDYEQYF.

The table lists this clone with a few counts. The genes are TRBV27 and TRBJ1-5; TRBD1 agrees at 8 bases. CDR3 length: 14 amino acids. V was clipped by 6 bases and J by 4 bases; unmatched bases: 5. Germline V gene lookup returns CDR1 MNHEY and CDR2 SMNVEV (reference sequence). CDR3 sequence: CASRTGVANQPQHF. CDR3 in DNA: TGTGCCAGCAGGACAGGGGTGGCGAATCAGCCCCAGCATTTT.

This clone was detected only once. DNA of the CDR3: TGTGCAAGTCGACTAACTAGCTCAGCTGAGCAGTTCTTC. Residues: CASRLTSSAEQFF. The chain joins TRBV12-2 to TRBJ2-1; the table's D call of TRBD2 was not tested on the DNA. TRBV12-2 is described as a pseudogene. The CDR3 runs 13 residues.

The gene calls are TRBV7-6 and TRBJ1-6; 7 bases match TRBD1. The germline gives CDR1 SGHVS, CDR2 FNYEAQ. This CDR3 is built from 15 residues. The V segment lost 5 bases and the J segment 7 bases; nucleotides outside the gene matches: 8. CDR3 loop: CASSISTGSNSPLHF. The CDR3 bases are TGTGCCAGCAGCATCTCGACAGGGAGCAATTCACCCCTCCACTTT.

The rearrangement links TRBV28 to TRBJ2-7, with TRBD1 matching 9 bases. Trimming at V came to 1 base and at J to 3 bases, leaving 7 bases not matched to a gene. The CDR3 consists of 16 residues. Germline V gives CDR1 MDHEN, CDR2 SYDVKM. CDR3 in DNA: TGTGCCAGCAGTTTATTGGTTGGGACAGGGTACTACGAGCAGTACTTC. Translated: CASSLLVGTGYYEQYF.

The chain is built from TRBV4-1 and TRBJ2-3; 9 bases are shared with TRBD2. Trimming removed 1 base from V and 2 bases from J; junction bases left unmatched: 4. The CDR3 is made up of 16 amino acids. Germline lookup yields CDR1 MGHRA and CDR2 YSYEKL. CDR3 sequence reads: CASSQALAGITDTQYF. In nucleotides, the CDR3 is TGCGCCAGCAGCCAAGCGCTAGCGGGAATCACAGATACGCAGTATTTT.